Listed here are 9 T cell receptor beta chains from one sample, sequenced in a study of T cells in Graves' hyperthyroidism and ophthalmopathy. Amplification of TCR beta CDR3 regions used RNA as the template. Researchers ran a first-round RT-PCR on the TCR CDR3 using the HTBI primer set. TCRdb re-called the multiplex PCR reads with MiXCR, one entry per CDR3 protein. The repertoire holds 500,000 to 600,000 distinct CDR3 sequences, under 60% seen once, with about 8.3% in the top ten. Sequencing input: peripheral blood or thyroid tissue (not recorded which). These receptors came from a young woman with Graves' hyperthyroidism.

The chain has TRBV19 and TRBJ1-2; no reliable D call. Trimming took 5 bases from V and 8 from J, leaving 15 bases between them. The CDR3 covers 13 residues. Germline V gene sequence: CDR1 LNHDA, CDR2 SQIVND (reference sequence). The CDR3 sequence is CASSGSLEAGYTF. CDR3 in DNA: TGTGCCAGTAGTGGGAGCCTCGAAGCAGGCTACACCTTC.

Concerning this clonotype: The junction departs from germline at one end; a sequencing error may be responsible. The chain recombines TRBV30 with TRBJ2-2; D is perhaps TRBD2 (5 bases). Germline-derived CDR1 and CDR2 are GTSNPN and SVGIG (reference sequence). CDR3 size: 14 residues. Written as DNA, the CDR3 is TGTGCCTGGAGGAGCGGACCTAACACAGGGGAGCTGTTTTTT. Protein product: CAWRSGPNTGELFF.

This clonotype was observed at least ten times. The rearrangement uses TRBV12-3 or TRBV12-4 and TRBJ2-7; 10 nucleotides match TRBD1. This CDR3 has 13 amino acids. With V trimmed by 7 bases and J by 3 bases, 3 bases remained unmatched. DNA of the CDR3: TGTGCCAGCACCCGGGACAGGGGCTACGAGCAGTACTTC. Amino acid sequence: CASTRDRGYEQYF.

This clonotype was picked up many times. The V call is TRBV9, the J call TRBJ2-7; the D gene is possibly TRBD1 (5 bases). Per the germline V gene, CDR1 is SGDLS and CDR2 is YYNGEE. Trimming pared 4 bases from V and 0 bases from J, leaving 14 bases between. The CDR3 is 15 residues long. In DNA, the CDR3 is TGTGCCAGCAGCCTGGACATGGGCGGCTCCTACGAGCAGTACTTC. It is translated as CASSLDMGGSYEQYF.

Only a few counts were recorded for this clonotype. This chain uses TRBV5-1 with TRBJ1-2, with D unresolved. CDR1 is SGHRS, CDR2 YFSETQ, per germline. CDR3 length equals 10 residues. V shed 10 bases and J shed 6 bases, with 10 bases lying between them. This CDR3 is CAQRGDGYTF. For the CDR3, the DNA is TGCGCCCAACGCGGGGATGGCTACACCTTC.

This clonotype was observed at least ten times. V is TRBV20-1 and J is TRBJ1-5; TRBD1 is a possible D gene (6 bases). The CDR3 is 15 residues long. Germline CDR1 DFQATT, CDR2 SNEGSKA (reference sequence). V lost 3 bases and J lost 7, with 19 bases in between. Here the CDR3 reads CSARGGTGQGQPQHF. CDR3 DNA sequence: TGCAGTGCTAGGGGGGGGACGGGTCAGGGGCAGCCCCAGCATTTT.

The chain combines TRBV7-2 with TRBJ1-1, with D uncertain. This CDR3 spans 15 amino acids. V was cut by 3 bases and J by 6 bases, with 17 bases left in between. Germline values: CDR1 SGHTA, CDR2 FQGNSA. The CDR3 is CASSFRRTDRAEAFF. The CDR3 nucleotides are TGTGCCAGCAGCTTTAGAAGGACTGATCGCGCTGAAGCTTTCTTT.

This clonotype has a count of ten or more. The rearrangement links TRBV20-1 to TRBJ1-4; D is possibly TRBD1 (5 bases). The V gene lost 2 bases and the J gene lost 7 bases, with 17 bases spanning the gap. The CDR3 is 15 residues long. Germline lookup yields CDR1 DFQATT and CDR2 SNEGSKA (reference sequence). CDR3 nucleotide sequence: TGCAGTGCTAGATCCCGACAGACGCCTTTTGAAAAACTGTTTTTT. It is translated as CSARSRQTPFEKLFF.

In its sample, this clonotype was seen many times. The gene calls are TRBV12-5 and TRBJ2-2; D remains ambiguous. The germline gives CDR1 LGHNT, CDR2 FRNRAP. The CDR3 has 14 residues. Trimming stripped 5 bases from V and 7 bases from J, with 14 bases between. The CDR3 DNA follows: TGTGCTAGTGGTCCCGCAGGCAGCGTCGGGGAGCTGTTTTTT. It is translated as CASGPAGSVGELFF.